The T cell receptor beta chain under discussion was sequenced for a study of technical replicates of blood from a handful of donors. Clones were sequenced by immunoSEQ multiplex PCR, and TCRdb holds only the in-frame ones, with some missing. This sample yields roughly 80,000 clones, of which approximately 94% are seen a single time; about 0.4% belongs to the top ten. The CDR3 runs 14 residues. Germline CDR1 and CDR2: MNHEY and SVGAGI. V lost 6 bases and J 7 bases, leaving 15 bases between the germline ends. This chain uses TRBV6-5 with TRBJ1-4; D gene ambiguous. The material sequenced was T cells isolated from PBMCs. The sequence derives from a human donor in good health. The CDR3 sequence is CASSSRVLSEKLFF. DNA of the CDR3: TGTGCCAGCAGCTCTAGAGTTTTAAGTGAAAAACTGTTTTTT.